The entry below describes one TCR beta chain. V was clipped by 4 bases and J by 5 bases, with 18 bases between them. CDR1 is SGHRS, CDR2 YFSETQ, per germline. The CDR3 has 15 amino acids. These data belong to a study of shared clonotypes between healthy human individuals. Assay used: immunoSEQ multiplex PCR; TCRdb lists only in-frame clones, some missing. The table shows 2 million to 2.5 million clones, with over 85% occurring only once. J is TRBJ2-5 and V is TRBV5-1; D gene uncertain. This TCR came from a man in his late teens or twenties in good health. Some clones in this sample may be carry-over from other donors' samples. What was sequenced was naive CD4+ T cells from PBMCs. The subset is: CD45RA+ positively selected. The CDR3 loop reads CASSPGAMGRETQYF. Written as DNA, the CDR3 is TGCGCCAGCAGCCCGGGCGCGATGGGAAGGGAGACCCAGTACTTC.